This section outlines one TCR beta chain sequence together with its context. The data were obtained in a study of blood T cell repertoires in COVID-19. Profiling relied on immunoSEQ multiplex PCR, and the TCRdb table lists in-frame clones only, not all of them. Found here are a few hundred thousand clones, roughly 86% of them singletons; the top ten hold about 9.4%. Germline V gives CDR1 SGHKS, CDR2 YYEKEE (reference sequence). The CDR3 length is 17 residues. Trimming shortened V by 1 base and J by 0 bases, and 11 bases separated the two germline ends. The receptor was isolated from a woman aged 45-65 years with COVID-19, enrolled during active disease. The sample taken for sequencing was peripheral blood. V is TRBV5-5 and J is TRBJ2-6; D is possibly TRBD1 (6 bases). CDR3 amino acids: CASSLWTGHSGANVLTF. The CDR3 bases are TGTGCCAGCAGCTTGTGGACGGGACACTCTGGGGCCAACGTCCTGACTTTC.